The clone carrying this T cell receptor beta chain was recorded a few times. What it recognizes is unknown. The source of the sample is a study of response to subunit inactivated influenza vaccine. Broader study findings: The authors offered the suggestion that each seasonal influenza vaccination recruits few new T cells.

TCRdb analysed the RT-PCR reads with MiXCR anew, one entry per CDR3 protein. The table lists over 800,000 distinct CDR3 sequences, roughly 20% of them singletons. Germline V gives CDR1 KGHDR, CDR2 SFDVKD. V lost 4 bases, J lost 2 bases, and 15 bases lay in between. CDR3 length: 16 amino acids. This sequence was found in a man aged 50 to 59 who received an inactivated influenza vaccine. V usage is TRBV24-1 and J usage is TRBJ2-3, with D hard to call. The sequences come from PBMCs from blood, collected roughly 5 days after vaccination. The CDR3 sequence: CATSDQALRNTDTQYF. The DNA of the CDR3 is TGTGCCACCAGTGACCAGGCCCTCCGGAACACAGATACGCAGTATTTT.